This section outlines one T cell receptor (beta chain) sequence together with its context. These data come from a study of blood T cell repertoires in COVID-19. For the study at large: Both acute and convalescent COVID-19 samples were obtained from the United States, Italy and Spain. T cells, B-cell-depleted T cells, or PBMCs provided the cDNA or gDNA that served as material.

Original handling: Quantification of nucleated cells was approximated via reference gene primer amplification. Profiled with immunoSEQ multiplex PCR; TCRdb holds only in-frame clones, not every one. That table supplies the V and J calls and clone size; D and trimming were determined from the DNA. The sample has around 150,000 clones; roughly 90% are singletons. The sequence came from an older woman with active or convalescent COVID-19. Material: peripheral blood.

CDR3 protein: CASSLLGGSGNTIYF. CDR3 coding DNA: TGTGCCAGCAGCCTCCTAGGAGGGTCTGGAAACACCATATATTTT. The gene calls are TRBV3-1 (or the pseudogene TRBV3-2) and TRBJ1-3, with no clear D. This CDR3 contains 15 residues. Germline CDR1 LGHDT, CDR2 YNNKEL (reference sequence). Trimming shortened V by 4 bases and J by 1 base, and 11 bases separated the two germline ends.